This T cell receptor beta chain was found in a study of control samples from healthy donors and cancer patients. Here immunoSEQ multiplex PCR was the method, and the copy in TCRdb shows in-frame clones only, minus some. The data hold tens of thousands of clones, with roughly 91% observed a single time. The germline gives CDR1 SNHLY, CDR2 FYNNEI. Trimming stripped 7 bases from V and 1 base from J, with 16 bases between. The CDR3 consists of 15 residues. The chain is built from TRBV2 and TRBJ1-1, with D tentatively TRBD1 (5 bases). The material sequenced was blood. This clonotype was sampled from a man in his forties or fifties in good health. CDR3 sequence (DNA): TGTGCCAGCACCAAGATACTTACAGGGAACACTGAAGCTTTCTTT. The encoded protein is CASTKILTGNTEAFF. Based on the CDR3 plus reference TRBV2 and TRBJ1-1, the full variable domain is EPEVTQTPSHQVTQMGQEVILRCVPISNHLYFYWYRQILGQKVEFLVSFYNNEISEKSEIFDDQFSVERPDGSNFTLKIRSTKLEDSAMYFCASTKILTGNTEAFFGQGTRLTVV.